The 20 T cell receptor beta chains in this list originate from one sample, sequenced in a study of cytomegalovirus exposure and HLA in healthy donors (TCRdb year 2017). To prepare the library, the immunoSEQ multiplex PCR assay was applied. The multiplex PCR relied on a mix of 60 forward primers for TCR Vbeta segments and 13 reverse primers for TCR Jbeta segments. TCRdb mirrors the immuneACCESS table, restricted to in-frame sequences. Some clones are absent from its copies; in checked studies, under half trace to an unresolved V gene, and the reason for the others is unknown. This sample holds more than 110,000 clones; more than 9.5% were observed only once. Less than 2% of the sample is taken by the ten largest. Material for sequencing was PBMCs. These receptor sequences come from a man aged 50-59 years in good health and CMV-seronegative.

The table lists this clone with a few counts. Other DNA sequences in this sample translate to the same CDR3. Written as DNA, the CDR3 is TGTGCCTGGAGTCCGGGAGGCTCAGATACGCAGTATTTT. Amino acid sequence: CAWSPGGSDTQYF. The chain combines TRBV30 with TRBJ2-3; 7 nucleotides line up with TRBD2. CDR1 GTSNPN and CDR2 SVGIG come from the germline V gene (reference sequence). Unmatched junction bases numbered 3, after V lost 2 bases and J lost 4 bases. CDR3 length: 13 amino acids.

This chain joins TRBV27 and TRBJ2-7; D may be TRBD1 (5 bases). V gave up 5 bases and J gave up 1 base, with 9 bases separating them. Germline V gene lookup returns CDR1 MNHEY and CDR2 SMNVEV (reference sequence). The CDR3 is 13 residues long. The CDR3 coding sequence is TGTGCCAGCAGTGTGGGGCGTTCCTACGAGCAGTACTTC. The encoded protein is CASSVGRSYEQYF.

This sequence joins TRBV19 and TRBJ2-7, with 7 bases fitting TRBD1. Germline lookup yields CDR1 LNHDA and CDR2 SQIVND (reference sequence). Unmatched junction bases numbered 3, after V lost 10 bases and J lost 0 bases. The CDR3 has 12 amino acids. CDR3 DNA: TGTGCCACCAGGGACAGCTCCTACGAGCAGTACTTC. This codes for CATRDSSYEQYF.

This clone appeared a few times. This chain joins TRBV7-3 and TRBJ2-1; 12 bases line up with TRBD1. Looked up from germline, CDR1 is SGHTA and CDR2 is FQGTGA. V dropped 4 bases and J dropped 7; count of bases not matched to a gene: 8. The CDR3 is 16 residues long. The CDR3 sequence: CASSSTGTGGSNEQFF. The CDR3 coding sequence is TGTGCCAGCAGCTCAACCGGGACAGGGGGCTCAAATGAGCAGTTCTTC. The variable domain in full, completed from reference TRBV7-3 and TRBJ2-1, reads GAGVSQTPSNKVTEKGKYVELRCDPISGHTALYWYRQSLGQGPEFLIYFQGTGAADDSGLPNDRFFAVRPEGSVSTLKIQRTERGDSAVYLCASSSTGTGGSNEQFFGPGTRLTVL.

This clone was found a few times. The chain joins TRBV18 to TRBJ1-4; TRBD1 might be the D (5 bases). The CDR3 extends over 15 amino acids. V lost 6 bases and J lost 5, with 16 bases in between. CDR1 is KGHSH and CDR2 is LQKENI in the germline V gene. CDR3 in amino acids: CASSPRQTFNEKLFF. The CDR3 DNA reads TGTGCCAGCTCTCCCAGACAGACTTTCAATGAAAAACTGTTTTTT.

This clone was seen more than once but under ten times. This chain connects TRBV6-1 to TRBJ2-5; possibly TRBD1 for D (6 bases). The CDR3 runs 13 residues. V lost 10 bases, J lost 5 bases, and 17 bases lay in between. The germline V gene has CDR1 MNHNS and CDR2 SASEGT. The CDR3 DNA reads as TGTGCCACCCTACCGGGACATCGCGAGACCCAGTACTTC. Translating it yields CATLPGHRETQYF.

This clone has a handful of counts. V gene TRBV5-1 combines with J gene TRBJ2-7; 7 bases are a match to TRBD2. J was trimmed by 4 bases and V by 7 bases; bases with no gene match: 11. The CDR3 loop spans 14 amino acids. The germline V gene encodes CDR1 SGHRS and CDR2 YFSETQ. CDR3 coding DNA: TGCGCCAGCCGTCTGGCGGGCGGGGGTTACGAGCAGTACTTC. Protein product: CASRLAGGGYEQYF.

The table lists this clone with a few counts. V is TRBV30 and J is TRBJ1-2; D remains unclear. This CDR3 region has 13 residues. V shed 3 bases and J shed 3 bases, with 11 bases lying between them. Germline lookup yields CDR1 GTSNPN and CDR2 SVGIG (reference sequence). The CDR3 region is CAWSNQDYYGYTF. CDR3 bases: TGTGCCTGGAGCAATCAGGATTACTATGGCTACACCTTC.

This clone showed up just a few times. J is TRBJ2-7 and V is TRBV27, with 7 positions matching TRBD1. The trim removed 6 bases at V and 6 bases at J, leaving 11 bases unmatched. In germline, CDR1 is MNHEY, CDR2 SMNVEV (reference sequence). The CDR3 loop spans 14 amino acids. The CDR3 region has the DNA TGTGCCAGCAGAATAGGGGGCGCCACCGGCGAGCAGTACTTC. Amino acids: CASRIGGATGEQYF.

The chain uses TRBV4-1 and TRBJ1-2, with D possibly TRBD1 on 6 matching bases. Germline lookup yields CDR1 MGHRA and CDR2 YSYEKL. The CDR3 is 12 residues long. V was cut by 3 bases and J by 8 bases, with 10 bases left in between. This chain's CDR3 is CASSHRGGGYTF. CDR3 nucleotide sequence: TGCGCCAGCAGCCACAGGGGCGGAGGCTACACCTTC.

This clone has a handful of counts. The chain couples TRBV28 to TRBJ2-2; possible D gene TRBD1, 5 bases. Trimming stripped 8 bases from V and 2 bases from J, with 15 bases between. The germline gives CDR1 MDHEN, CDR2 SYDVKM. CDR3 size: 15 residues. The DNA for the CDR3 is TGTGCCAGCGGCGAGTGGCAGGGAAACACCGGGGAGCTGTTTTTT. This sequence encodes CASGEWQGNTGELFF.

This clone has just a few counts. V and J are TRBV18 and TRBJ2-7, with 14 bases aligning to TRBD2. With V trimmed by 0 bases and J by 0 bases, 4 bases remained unmatched. Per germline, CDR1 KGHSH and CDR2 LQKENI. The CDR3 is made up of 18 amino acids. CDR3 DNA: TGTGCCAGCTCACCACCGGGACTAGCGGGAGAAGGCTCCTACGAGCAGTACTTC. It encodes CASSPPGLAGEGSYEQYF.

This clone was observed a handful of times. Because the CDR3 is missing its conserved closing phenylalanine or tryptophan, this is likely a read error. The DNA is left out, because the CDR3 cannot be placed on it with certainty; the CDR3 is given as TCRdb lists it. The chain has TRBV10-3 and TRBJ1-2; the tabulated D call, TRBD1, remains unverified against the DNA. The CDR3 sequence runs 17 residues, both termini included. In germline, CDR1 is ENHRY, CDR2 SYGVKD. The CDR3 loop is CAISESQGQAYNYGYKV.

J is TRBJ1-1 and V is TRBV27; 8 bases are a match to TRBD1. Trimming took 4 bases from V and 4 from J; bases not matched to a gene: 11. The CDR3 extends over 16 amino acids. CDR1 and CDR2 from the germline V gene are MNHEY and SMNVEV (reference sequence). CDR3 bases: TGTGCCAGCAGTTCGCAACCGGGACAGGCACGCACTGAAGCTTTCTTT. Protein: CASSSQPGQARTEAFF.

The chain carries TRBV18 and TRBJ2-5; TRBD1 matches 9 bases. The V gene's germline CDR1 is KGHSH and CDR2 LQKENI. The V gene end was trimmed by 3 bases and the J gene end by 2 bases; junction bases not matched to a gene: 7. This CDR3 is built from 16 residues. The CDR3 spells CASSPFPGQGQETQYF. As DNA, the CDR3 is TGTGCCAGCTCACCCTTCCCGGGACAGGGACAAGAGACCCAGTACTTC.

V usage is TRBV7-9 and J usage is TRBJ1-1; the D gene is possibly TRBD1 (6 bases). CDR1 is SEHNR and CDR2 is FQNEAQ in the germline V gene (reference sequence). Trimming stripped 2 bases from V and 0 bases from J, with 10 bases between. The CDR3 covers 15 residues. Written as DNA, the CDR3 is TGTGCCAGCAGCTTATCTTCAGGGGTGAACACTGAAGCTTTCTTT. Protein: CASSLSSGVNTEAFF.

The chain joins TRBV6-5 to TRBJ1-2; a weak D match, TRBD1 (5 bases). The germline V gene has CDR1 MNHEY and CDR2 SVGAGI. The CDR3 totals 11 residues. V was cut by 7 bases and J by 6 bases, with 9 bases left in between. The CDR3 nucleotides are TGTGCCAGCAAGGGAGGGGATGGCTACACCTTC. As protein: CASKGGDGYTF.

This clone occurred a few times. This chain uses TRBV30 with TRBJ2-7; 9 nucleotides line up with TRBD2. The CDR3 spans 13 residues. Germline CDR1 and CDR2: GTSNPN and SVGIG (reference sequence). V was clipped by 4 bases and J by 1 base; unmatched bases: 2. The DNA for the CDR3 is TGTGCCTGGACTAGCGGGGTTTCCTACGAGCAGTACTTC. It specifies CAWTSGVSYEQYF. Combining the CDR3 with reference TRBV30 and TRBJ2-7 gives the whole variable domain SQTIHQWPATLVQPVGSPLSLECTVEGTSNPNLYWYRQAAGRGLQLLFYSVGIGQISSEVPQNLSASRPQDRQFILSSKKLLLSDSGFYLCAWTSGVSYEQYFGPGTRLTVT.

V usage is TRBV6-5 and J usage is TRBJ2-7; 8 positions match TRBD1. Germline assignment: CDR1 MNHEY and CDR2 SVGAGI. Trimming took 6 bases from V and 7 from J; bases not matched to a gene: 11. This CDR3 spans 14 amino acids. CDR3 amino acids: CASRKPQGAGEQYF. The CDR3 nucleotides are TGTGCCAGCAGAAAACCCCAGGGGGCGGGGGAGCAGTACTTC.

This clone turned up a few times. The V call is TRBV2, the J call TRBJ1-2; D uncertain. The ends were cut back, 3 bases at V and 3 bases at J, with 14 bases in the middle. The CDR3 covers 15 residues. Per the germline V gene, CDR1 is SNHLY and CDR2 is FYNNEI. CDR3 coding DNA: TGTGCCAGCAGTGATTGGGGAGTCAACTACTATGGCTACACCTTC. Its translation is CASSDWGVNYYGYTF.